Listed here are 15 T cell receptor beta chains from one sample, sequenced in a study of blood T cell repertoires in COVID-19 (dated by TCRdb to 2018 to 2020). The library was obtained by the immunoSEQ multiplex PCR assay. The clones in this table, taken by TCRdb from immuneACCESS, are in-frame only. Not every clone is retained; where verified, under half of the shortfall comes from an unresolved V gene, and the cause of the rest is unknown. The table for this sample lists tens of thousands of clones; around 80% of them were counted only once. Roughly 13% of the sample belongs to the ten largest clones. The material sequenced was peripheral blood. These receptors were obtained from a woman of 80 years or more with acute or convalescent COVID-19.

This clone was counted only a few times. This sequence joins TRBV30 and TRBJ1-6, with 8 bases identical to TRBD1. Germline V gene sequence: CDR1 GTSNPN, CDR2 SVGIG (reference sequence). The ends lost 5 bases at V and 9 bases at J; junction bases unmatched: 6. This CDR3 comprises 13 residues. CDR3 DNA sequence: TGTGCCTGGGCCGGGACAGGAGTTTCACCCCTCCACTTT. This gives the protein CAWAGTGVSPLHF. Combining the CDR3 with reference TRBV30 and TRBJ1-6 gives the whole variable domain SQTIHQWPATLVQPVGSPLSLECTVEGTSNPNLYWYRQAAGRGLQLLFYSVGIGQISSEVPQNLSASRPQDRQFILSSKKLLLSDSGFYLCAWAGTGVSPLHFGNGTRLTVT.

The genes are TRBV10-3 and TRBJ2-5; 7 bases are a match to TRBD1. This CDR3 spans 17 amino acids. The germline gives CDR1 ENHRY, CDR2 SYGVKD. After removal of 0 bases from V and 5 bases from J, the junction contained 12 bases not matched to a gene. DNA for the CDR3: TGTGCCATCAGTGAGTCGTATAGGGGGCCCACGCGGGAGACCCAGTACTTC. It yields the protein CAISESYRGPTRETQYF.

The chain combines TRBV19 with TRBJ2-7, with 7 nucleotides matching TRBD1. The CDR3 length is 15 residues. The germline gives CDR1 LNHDA, CDR2 SQIVND (reference sequence). V gave up 6 bases and J gave up 2 bases; unmatched junction bases: 10. CDR3 coding DNA: TGTGCCAGTAGGCTGGACAGGTCCCCTACCTACGAGCAGTACTTC. Protein sequence: CASRLDRSPTYEQYF.

The chain recombines TRBV6-4 with TRBJ1-1; a weak D match, TRBD1 (6 bases). Deletions cut 7 bases from V and 1 base from J, with 10 bases between. Germline lookup yields CDR1 MRHNA and CDR2 SNTAGT. The CDR3 totals 13 residues. CDR3: CASNRVENTEAFF. The CDR3 DNA sequence: TGTGCCAGCAACAGGGTGGAGAACACTGAAGCTTTCTTT.

The V gene is TRBV2, the J gene TRBJ1-5, with D unclear. Germline-derived CDR1 and CDR2 are SNHLY and FYNNEI. V dropped 7 bases and J dropped 0 bases, with 13 bases sitting between them. The CDR3 consists of 15 residues. CDR3 in amino acids: CASTETRYSNQPQHF. CDR3 nucleotides: TGTGCCAGCACCGAAACTAGGTATAGCAATCAGCCCCAGCATTTT.

The chain uses TRBV21-1 and TRBJ2-1; TRBD2 is taken as the D call from the table, unchecked against the DNA. TRBV21-1 is flagged as a pseudogene. The CDR3 has 17 residues. The CDR3 protein is CASIRKRRGRAYNEQFF. The DNA for the CDR3 is TGTGCCAGCATCCGAAAGCGGAGGGGGAGGGCCTACAATGAGCAGTTCTTC.

Concerning this clone itself: The germline gene is not matched at one end of the junction; a read error may be the cause. V and J are TRBV6-1 and TRBJ2-5; 8 bases are a match to TRBD1. Per germline, CDR1 MNHNS and CDR2 SASEGT. This CDR3 comprises 12 residues. CDR3 residues: CASSEGWTGLNF. In nucleotides, the CDR3 is TGTGCCAGCAGCGAAGGTTGGACAGGGCTGAACTTC.

This chain joins TRBV6-6 and TRBJ2-1; TRBD2 aligns across 14 bases. This CDR3 comprises 16 residues. Germline values: CDR1 MNHNY, CDR2 SVGAGI (reference sequence). Trimming took 5 bases from V and 6 from J; bases not matched to a gene: 6. DNA of the CDR3: TGTGCCAGCAGTCCTAGACTAGCGGGAGGGTTCAATGAGCAGTTCTTC. It specifies CASSPRLAGGFNEQFF.

This chain joins TRBV30 and TRBJ1-1; TRBD1 aligns across 7 bases. With V trimmed by 5 bases and J by 1 base, 1 base remained unmatched. The CDR3 length is 12 residues. Germline V gives CDR1 GTSNPN, CDR2 SVGIG (reference sequence). This CDR3 reads CAWGDRNTEAFF. The CDR3 region has the DNA TGTGCCTGGGGGGACAGGAACACTGAAGCTTTCTTT.

This chain links TRBV24-1 with TRBJ2-1; possible D gene TRBD2, 7 bases. Looked up from germline, CDR1 is KGHDR and CDR2 is SFDVKD. The germline V and J ends were trimmed by 5 bases and 3 bases, with 13 bases remaining between them. There are 15 residues in the CDR3. The CDR3 spells CATSVGGAFYNEQFF. The CDR3 coding sequence is TGTGCCACCAGTGTGGGGGGGGCCTTCTACAATGAGCAGTTCTTC.

V is TRBV28 and J is TRBJ1-6; 9 bases map to TRBD1. The CDR3 length is 16 residues. Losses at the gene ends were 2 bases for V and 7 bases for J; bases not matched to a gene: 6. CDR1 MDHEN and CDR2 SYDVKM come from the germline V gene. In DNA form, the CDR3 reads TGTGCCAGCAGTTTAAAGACAGGGGGGAAGAATTCACCCCTCCACTTT. This sequence encodes CASSLKTGGKNSPLHF.

The table lists this clone with a count of one. CDR3 sequence: CASSSQRREQNLYGYTF. CDR3 nucleotide sequence: TGTGCCAGTAGTTCCCAGAGGAGGGAACAAAATCTCTATGGCTACACCTTC. The chain uses TRBV19 and TRBJ1-2; D uncertain. V dropped 5 bases and J dropped 4 bases, with 23 bases sitting between them. Looked up from germline, CDR1 is LNHDA and CDR2 is SQIVND (reference sequence). This CDR3 contains 17 residues. Filled out from reference TRBV19 and TRBJ1-2, the complete variable domain reads DGGITQSPKYLFRKEGQNVTLSCEQNLNHDAMYWYRQDPGQGLRLIYYSQIVNDFQKGDIAEGYSVSREKKESFPLTVTSAQKNPTAFYLCASSSQRREQNLYGYTFGSGTRLTVV.

The CDR3 loop reads CASRDRNFPNTEAFF. The CDR3 nucleotides read TGTGCCAGTAGGGACAGGAATTTTCCGAACACTGAAGCTTTCTTT. This chain links TRBV19 with TRBJ1-1; 7 bases line up with TRBD1. Losses at the gene ends were 6 bases for V and 1 base for J; bases not matched to a gene: 8. The CDR3 covers 15 residues. Per germline, CDR1 LNHDA and CDR2 SQIVND (reference sequence).

The V and J genes are TRBV5-6 and TRBJ1-5; D remains unclear. The CDR3 spans 19 residues. Trimming removed 1 base from V and 0 bases from J, with 20 bases in between. Looked up from germline, CDR1 is SGHDT and CDR2 is YYEEEE. CDR3 nucleotides: TGTGCCAGCAGCTTGTATAATAGCGGGCTGGGGTATAGCAATCAGCCCCAGCATTTT. It is translated as CASSLYNSGLGYSNQPQHF.

The chain combines TRBV19 with TRBJ2-2; 11 nucleotides align to TRBD2. The J segment lost 4 bases and the V segment lost 7 bases, leaving 5 bases of the junction unmatched. Germline CDR1 is LNHDA and CDR2 is SQIVND (reference sequence). This CDR3 comprises 15 residues. CDR3 residues: CASIASGRTTGELFF. The CDR3 DNA sequence: TGTGCCAGTATAGCTAGCGGGAGGACCACCGGGGAGCTGTTTTTT. The variable domain in full, with the rest retrieved from reference TRBV19 and TRBJ2-2, is DGGITQSPKYLFRKEGQNVTLSCEQNLNHDAMYWYRQDPGQGLRLIYYSQIVNDFQKGDIAEGYSVSREKKESFPLTVTSAQKNPTAFYLCASIASGRTTGELFFGEGSRLTVL.